Below, 30 T cell receptor beta chains from the same sample are listed, as sequenced in a study of OX40 agonist ivuxolimab in advanced cancers. TCRdb keeps only in-frame clones here, not all; method: immunoSEQ multiplex PCR. The repertoire has tens of thousands of clones, 90% of them found once; the top ten carry 0.3% to 0.4%. The input for sequencing was CD4+ or CD8+ T cells sorted from blood, taken in a trial of the OX40 agonist ivuxolimab. The receptors come from an adult with an advanced solid tumor such as melanoma, head and neck, liver or kidney cancer.

The V and J genes are TRBV5-1 and TRBJ2-7; D perhaps matches TRBD2 (7 bases). The CDR3 covers 16 residues. Germline V gives CDR1 SGHRS, CDR2 YFSETQ. V gave up 3 bases and J gave up 1 base, with 17 bases separating them. CDR3 DNA: TGCGCCAGCAGCTGGGGGGGCGGGGGAGCGTCCTACGAGCAGTACTTC. The encoded protein is CASSWGGGGASYEQYF.

V is TRBV4-3 and J is TRBJ2-5; 10 nucleotides align to TRBD2. The germline gives CDR1 LGHNA, CDR2 YSLEER. This CDR3 is 16 amino acids long. V lost 0 bases to trimming and J lost 4 bases; unmatched junction nucleotides: 5. This CDR3 reads CASSQDLSSGGETQYF. In DNA, the CDR3 is TGCGCCAGCAGCCAAGATCTATCTAGCGGGGGAGAGACCCAGTACTTC.

This chain connects TRBV5-4 to TRBJ1-1, with 12 bases identical to TRBD1. Losses at the gene ends were 4 bases for V and 4 bases for J; bases not matched to a gene: 8. This CDR3 comprises 16 residues. CDR1 and CDR2 from the germline V gene are SGHNT and YYREEE (reference sequence). The CDR3 is CASSNPGQGAATEAFF. The CDR3 coding sequence is TGTGCCAGCAGCAACCCGGGACAGGGGGCAGCCACTGAAGCTTTCTTT. Complete variable domain (other parts from reference TRBV5-4 and TRBJ1-1): ETGVTQSPTHLIKTRGQQVTLRCSSQSGHNTVSWYQQALGQGPQFIFQYYREEENGRGNFPPRFSGLQFPNYSSELNVNALELDDSALYLCASSNPGQGAATEAFFGQGTRLTVV.

The genes are TRBV27 and TRBJ1-1; D call uncertain. Trimming stripped 3 bases from V and 0 bases from J, with 11 bases between. Germline V gene lookup returns CDR1 MNHEY and CDR2 SMNVEV (reference sequence). This CDR3 spans 15 amino acids. The CDR3 DNA follows: TGTGCCAGCAGTTTGTCAGCCGATTTGAACACTGAAGCTTTCTTT. This gives the protein CASSLSADLNTEAFF.

The V call is TRBV7-2, the J call TRBJ1-5; D not resolved. The CDR3 spans 14 residues. Germline loops: CDR1 SGHTA, CDR2 FQGNSA. Between the trimmed V and J ends, which lost 6 bases and 0 bases, there was a span of 9 bases. CDR3 amino acids: CASSVGHSNQPQHF. The CDR3 DNA sequence: TGTGCCAGCAGTGTAGGGCATAGCAATCAGCCCCAGCATTTT.

The rearrangement joins TRBV30 to TRBJ2-2; TRBD1 aligns across 7 bases. The CDR3 length is 13 residues. With 3 bases clipped from V and 4 bases from J, the junction kept 2 bases outside the gene matches. CDR1 is GTSNPN and CDR2 is SVGIG in the germline V gene (reference sequence). The CDR3 loop reads CAWRTGPTGELFF. CDR3 DNA: TGTGCCTGGAGGACAGGGCCCACCGGGGAGCTGTTTTTT. The full variable domain, its missing parts supplied by reference TRBV30 and TRBJ2-2, is SQTIHQWPATLVQPVGSPLSLECTVEGTSNPNLYWYRQAAGRGLQLLFYSVGIGQISSEVPQNLSASRPQDRQFILSSKKLLLSDSGFYLCAWRTGPTGELFFGEGSRLTVL.

The chain has TRBV7-2 and TRBJ1-1; maybe TRBD1 (6 bases). The CDR3 has 14 amino acids. Trimming pared 0 bases from V and 5 bases from J, leaving 10 bases between. The germline gives CDR1 SGHTA, CDR2 FQGNSA. CDR3 region: CASSLAGGTTEAFF. CDR3 nucleotides: TGTGCCAGCAGCTTAGCAGGGGGGACTACTGAAGCTTTCTTT.

This chain joins TRBV6-1 and TRBJ2-5; 7 bases are shared with TRBD2. The CDR3 runs 15 residues. The V gene's germline CDR1 is MNHNS and CDR2 SASEGT. Trimming removed 7 bases from V and 4 bases from J; junction bases left unmatched: 12. The CDR3 DNA reads TGTGCCAGCACCCCTGGGGACTATCTTGGAGAGACCCAGTACTTC. Its protein is CASTPGDYLGETQYF.

This chain uses TRBV5-1 with TRBJ2-1; 8 bases match TRBD2. Germline V gene data show CDR1 as SGHRS and CDR2 as YFSETQ. The CDR3 sequence is 15 residues long. The J segment lost 5 bases and the V segment lost 0 bases, leaving 4 bases of the junction unmatched. The CDR3 region is CASSLVAGGHNEQFF. CDR3 coding DNA: TGCGCCAGCAGCTTGGTTGCGGGAGGCCACAATGAGCAGTTCTTC.

The chain links TRBV28 to TRBJ1-1; unclear D gene. CDR3 length: 12 residues. Deletions cut 3 bases from V and 4 bases from J, with 6 bases between. Germline-derived CDR1 and CDR2 are MDHEN and SYDVKM. The DNA for the CDR3 is TGTGCCAGCAGTTTTGAAGGCACTGAAGCTTTCTTT. The encoded protein is CASSFEGTEAFF. The whole variable domain, remainder taken from reference TRBV28 and TRBJ1-1, is DVKVTQSSRYLVKRTGEKVFLECVQDMDHENMFWYRQDPGLGLRLIYFSYDVKMKEKGDIPEGYSVSREKKERFSLILESASTNQTSMYLCASSFEGTEAFFGQGTRLTVV.

The chain is built from TRBV7-2 and TRBJ1-1; D gene unclear. V gave up 5 bases and J gave up 1 base, with 11 bases separating them. Germline-derived CDR1 and CDR2 are SGHTA and FQGNSA. The CDR3 has 14 residues. For the CDR3, the DNA is TGTGCCAGCAGCCCCGACCGGTGGAACACTGAAGCTTTCTTT. This encodes CASSPDRWNTEAFF.

The chain carries TRBV4-3 and TRBJ2-1, with 7 bases matching TRBD2. The CDR3 runs 16 residues. V lost 0 bases, J lost 1 base, and 3 bases stayed unmatched. CDR1 LGHNA and CDR2 YSLEER come from the germline V gene. CDR3 sequence: CASSQDWGLSYNEQFF. The CDR3 coding sequence is TGCGCCAGCAGCCAAGATTGGGGACTATCCTACAATGAGCAGTTCTTC.

This chain connects TRBV6-5 to TRBJ1-6, with a tentative D call TRBD1 (5 bases). CDR3 size: 14 residues. Germline-derived CDR1 and CDR2 are MNHEY and SVGAGI. V lost 2 bases and J 4 bases, leaving 6 bases between the germline ends. The DNA for the CDR3 is TGTGCCAGCAGTTACGGACAATATAATTCACCCCTCCACTTT. The encoded protein is CASSYGQYNSPLHF.

A single count supports this clone. The rearrangement joins TRBV6-6 to TRBJ2-1; 8 nucleotides agree with TRBD1. The CDR3 loop spans 16 amino acids. CDR1 and CDR2 from the germline V gene are MNHNY and SVGAGI (reference sequence). The V gene end was trimmed by 5 bases and the J gene end by 0 bases; junction bases not matched to a gene: 6. The CDR3: CASSRDRGSSYNEQFF. CDR3 DNA sequence: TGTGCCAGCAGTCGAGACAGGGGAAGCTCCTACAATGAGCAGTTCTTC.

The chain carries TRBV6-4 and TRBJ2-7; maybe TRBD1 (6 bases). Trimming removed 4 bases from V and 2 bases from J, with 15 bases in between. Germline CDR1 MRHNA, CDR2 SNTAGT. CDR3 size: 15 residues. The CDR3 coding sequence is TGTGCCAGCAGTGTTTGGGGGCCGGGAACCTACGAGCAGTACTTC. It is translated as CASSVWGPGTYEQYF.

The chain employs TRBV5-1 and TRBJ1-1; tentative D call: TRBD1 (6 bases). With 4 bases removed from V and 0 bases from J, the gap between germline ends came to 16 bases. Germline CDR1 and CDR2: SGHRS and YFSETQ. The CDR3 length is 16 residues. This chain's CDR3 is CASSPNRAPLNTEAFF. The CDR3 region has the DNA TGCGCCAGCAGCCCAAACAGGGCCCCCCTGAACACTGAAGCTTTCTTT.

The gene calls are TRBV30 and TRBJ1-2; 9 positions agree with TRBD1. This CDR3 has 13 amino acids. Germline trimming cut 5 bases from V and 4 bases from J; bases unmatched to any gene: 5. From germline, CDR1 is GTSNPN and CDR2 SVGIG (reference sequence). The CDR3 protein is CAWDTGGGYGYTF. In nucleotides, the CDR3 is TGTGCCTGGGATACAGGGGGCGGCTATGGCTACACCTTC.

The rearrangement uses TRBV29-1 and TRBJ2-1; D is ambiguous. The CDR3 contains 13 residues. The V and J ends lost 4 bases and 9 bases respectively, with 16 bases between them. Per the germline V gene, CDR1 is SQVTM and CDR2 is ANQGSEA. The CDR3 sequence is CSVAAAAFGEQFF. The CDR3 DNA follows: TGCAGCGTTGCCGCGGCAGCTTTCGGTGAGCAGTTCTTC.

CDR3 region: CASGLRGRACEQYF. The CDR3 DNA is TGTGCTAGTGGTTTAAGGGGGAGGGCCTGCGAGCAGTACTTC. The genes are TRBV12-5 and TRBJ2-7; weak D call: TRBD2 (7 bases). The V gene lost 3 bases and the J gene lost 6 bases, with 15 bases spanning the gap. Germline V CDR1 and CDR2: LGHNT, FRNRAP. The CDR3 covers 14 residues.

The chain uses TRBV5-1 and TRBJ1-4; 9 nucleotides align to TRBD1. The CDR3 extends over 15 amino acids. Germline V CDR1 and CDR2: SGHRS, YFSETQ. V dropped 0 bases and J dropped 8; count of bases not matched to a gene: 5. This CDR3 is CASSLGGTGKEKLFF. CDR3 DNA sequence: TGCGCCAGCAGCTTGGGGGGGACAGGGAAAGAAAAACTGTTTTTT.

The chain uses TRBV4-3 and TRBJ2-7; 7 positions agree with TRBD2. V trimming: 1 base; J trimming: 1 base; junction bases outside the gene matches: 4. CDR1 and CDR2 (germline): LGHNA, YSLEER. The CDR3 length is 15 residues. Here the CDR3 DNA reads TGCGCCAGCAGCCAAGCTTGGGGGGGGTCCTACGAGCAGTACTTC. This codes for CASSQAWGGSYEQYF.

The chain uses TRBV15 and TRBJ1-3, with D perhaps matching TRBD1 (5 bases). Per germline, CDR1 LNHNV and CDR2 YYDKDF (reference sequence). The CDR3 extends over 17 amino acids. Trimming shortened V by 0 bases and J by 0 bases, and 12 bases separated the two germline ends. CDR3 DNA sequence: TGTGCCACCAGCAGAGAACAGGCCCTTATCTCTGGAAACACCATATATTTT. Translated, it gives CATSREQALISGNTIYF.

The V and J genes are TRBV10-3 and TRBJ2-7; no reliable D call. Trimming took 6 bases from V and 5 from J, leaving 11 bases between them. The germline CDR1 and CDR2 sequences are ENHRY and SYGVKD. The CDR3 totals 12 residues. The CDR3 protein is CAISADRNEQYF. CDR3 DNA: TGTGCCATCAGCGCGGACCGGAACGAGCAGTACTTC.

The chain is built from TRBV28 and TRBJ2-6; 10 bases match TRBD1. This CDR3 is built from 18 residues. CDR1 is MDHEN, CDR2 SYDVKM, per germline. Unmatched junction bases numbered 11, after V lost 5 bases and J lost 4 bases. CDR3 residues: CASSHRDRGTLGANVLTF. The CDR3 nucleotides are TGTGCCAGCAGTCACCGGGACAGGGGTACTCTGGGGGCCAACGTCCTGACTTTC. Full variable domain (missing parts from reference TRBV28 and TRBJ2-6): DVKVTQSSRYLVKRTGEKVFLECVQDMDHENMFWYRQDPGLGLRLIYFSYDVKMKEKGDIPEGYSVSREKKERFSLILESASTNQTSMYLCASSHRDRGTLGANVLTFGAGSRLTVL.

This chain joins TRBV12-2 and TRBJ1-5. TRBV12-2 is described as a pseudogene. This CDR3 region has 17 residues. The CDR3 protein is CASRLKGTRSSNQPQHF. The CDR3 DNA follows: TGTGCAAGTCGCTTAAAGGGGACCAGGAGTAGCAATCAGCCCCAGCATTTT.

The chain links TRBV28 to TRBJ1-6; D might be TRBD1 (5 bases). V was trimmed by 3 bases and J by 2 bases, leaving 8 bases between them. CDR1 MDHEN and CDR2 SYDVKM come from the germline V gene. This CDR3 contains 15 residues. Here the CDR3 DNA reads TGTGCCAGCAGTTTGGGGGGAACCTATAATTCACCCCTCCACTTT. Amino acid sequence: CASSLGGTYNSPLHF.

This rearrangement joins TRBV23-1 to TRBJ1-1; 7 bases fit TRBD1. TRBV23-1 is an open reading frame whose function is uncertain. This CDR3 has 15 amino acids. Trimming cost V 3 bases and J 4 bases; bases outside gene matches: 8. For the CDR3, the DNA is TGCGCCAGCAGTCACCGAAACAGGGGAGGCACTGAAGCTTTCTTT. Protein sequence: CASSHRNRGGTEAFF.

The J gene is TRBJ2-6, the V gene TRBV4-3; the match to TRBD1 covers 8 bases. This CDR3 contains 22 residues. With 0 bases clipped from V and 0 bases from J, the junction kept 16 bases outside the gene matches. The germline gives CDR1 LGHNA, CDR2 YSLEER. CDR3 DNA sequence: TGCGCCAGCAGCCAAGAATTCCCAGGGGGCGGGTATCTATACTCTGGGGCCAACGTCCTGACTTTC. This gives the protein CASSQEFPGGGYLYSGANVLTF.

This clone was detected only a few times. This sequence joins TRBV6-1 and TRBJ1-5; TRBD1 agrees at 9 bases. From germline, CDR1 is MNHNS and CDR2 SASEGT. The CDR3 loop spans 17 amino acids. With 4 bases clipped from V and 4 bases from J, the junction kept 11 bases outside the gene matches. The CDR3 protein is CASSVQMGQGGNQPQHF. CDR3 sequence (DNA): TGTGCCAGCAGTGTTCAAATGGGACAGGGTGGGAATCAGCCCCAGCATTTT.

The rearrangement links TRBV28 to TRBJ1-2, with 8 bases aligning to TRBD1. CDR1 is MDHEN, CDR2 SYDVKM, per germline. J lost 7 bases, V lost 1 base, and 11 bases had no gene match. CDR3 size: 16 residues. CDR3 sequence: CASSLYQDRDTRGYTF. The DNA for the CDR3 is TGTGCCAGCAGTTTATATCAGGACAGGGATACTCGTGGCTACACCTTC.